These 6 T cell receptor beta chains came from one sample sequenced in a study of CD8 T cells in Susac syndrome. When the RNA was reverse transcribed, random hexamers were used with an input of 0.5 to 1 ug. TCRdb used MiXCR to reprocess the immunoSEQ multiplex PCR reads, holding one entry per CDR3 protein. The sample gives 65,000 to 85,000 distinct CDR3 sequences, approximately 93% of which show up once; 0.45% to 0.55% is in the top ten. The sample was CD8+ T cells from PBMCs. The receptors were sampled from a human donor with Susac syndrome.

The V and J genes are TRBV5-6 and TRBJ2-1; 7 bases map to TRBD2. V lost 3 bases, J lost 8 bases, and 14 bases stayed unmatched. This CDR3 is 16 amino acids long. Germline CDR1 reads SGHDT; CDR2 reads YYEEEE. The CDR3 protein is CASSSQGAGIFHEQFF. The CDR3 DNA is TGTGCCAGCAGCTCCCAGGGAGCGGGGATATTTCATGAGCAGTTCTTC. The entire variable domain, with the rest obtained from reference TRBV5-6 and TRBJ2-1, is as follows: DAGVTQSPTHLIKTRGQQVTLRCSPKSGHDTVSWYQQALGQGPQFIFQYYEEEERQRGNFPDRFSGHQFPNYSSELNVNALLLGDSALYLCASSSQGAGIFHEQFFGPGTRLTVL.

The chain recombines TRBV4-3 with TRBJ2-3; 12 nucleotides match TRBD2. Germline lookup yields CDR1 LGHNA and CDR2 YSLEER. This CDR3 is 19 amino acids long. The J segment lost 8 bases and the V segment lost 0 bases, leaving 15 bases of the junction unmatched. The CDR3 protein is CASSQDQLAGGLGEGTQYF. CDR3 in DNA: TGCGCCAGCAGCCAAGATCAACTAGCGGGAGGTCTTGGTGAGGGTACGCAGTATTTT.

This chain links TRBV7-8 with TRBJ2-2, with TRBD1 matching over 10 bases. The germline V gene encodes CDR1 SGHVS and CDR2 FQNEAQ. J was trimmed by 5 bases and V by 3 bases; bases with no gene match: 6. This CDR3 has 16 residues. CDR3 coding DNA: TGTGCCAGCAGCTTTTCGGACAGGGGGTGGACCGGGGAGCTGTTTTTT. As protein: CASSFSDRGWTGELFF.

This clonotype was picked up one time. The gene calls are TRBV27 and TRBJ2-7; TRBD2 matches 7 bases. The CDR3 runs 16 residues. Germline CDR1 and CDR2: MNHEY and SMNVEV (reference sequence). The junction had 8 bases not matched to a gene; V was cut back by 0 bases and J by 3 bases. The CDR3: CASSLSRGTLHYEQYF. The DNA of the CDR3 is TGTGCCAGCAGTTTATCGCGGGGGACCCTCCACTACGAGCAGTACTTC.

About this clonotype: At one end, the junction sequence differs from germline, possibly due to a read error. The rearrangement joins TRBV7-7 to TRBJ2-7; 8 bases fit TRBD2. Germline assignment: CDR1 SSHAT and CDR2 FNYEAQ (reference sequence). The CDR3 length is 13 residues. CDR3 nucleotides: TGTGCTAGCAGCGCTGAGACTAGCGACGAGCAGTACTTC. Amino acids: CASSAETSDEQYF.

CDR3 nucleotides: TGCAGTGTCATATCTGGGACAGCGGACACTGAAGCTTTCTTT. Translated: CSVISGTADTEAFF. V gene TRBV20-1 combines with J gene TRBJ1-1, with 7 positions matching TRBD1. J gave up 3 bases and V 7 bases, and 11 bases lay outside the gene matches. Per the germline V gene, CDR1 is DFQATT and CDR2 is SNEGSKA (reference sequence). This CDR3 spans 14 amino acids.